These 2 T cell receptor beta chains were sequenced from one sample in a study of control samples from healthy donors and cancer patients. Method: immunoSEQ multiplex PCR; TCRdb's copy keeps in-frame clones and lacks some. The data contain tens of thousands of clones, roughly 80% of them seen just once; the ten biggest clones take up about 35%. Sequencing was done on a sample of PBMCs. All receptors come from a man aged 65-85 years with lung cancer.

The chain uses TRBV27 and TRBJ2-2; D is ambiguous. Germline loops: CDR1 MNHEY, CDR2 SMNVEV (reference sequence). Trimming cost V 7 bases and J 1 base, with 7 bases left between them. The CDR3 totals 13 residues. The CDR3 is CASKLRNTGELFF. In nucleotides, the CDR3 is TGTGCCAGCAAACTACGGAACACCGGGGAGCTGTTTTTT.

This clone was detected only once. The chain is built from TRBV20-1 and TRBJ2-2; 13 nucleotides line up with TRBD2. The V segment lost 3 bases and the J segment 0 bases; nucleotides outside the gene matches: 7. CDR1 DFQATT and CDR2 SNEGSKA come from the germline V gene (reference sequence). The CDR3 contains 18 residues. CDR3 DNA: TGCAGTGCTAGTCCTGGACTAGCGGGGGCCCCGAACACCGGGGAGCTGTTTTTT. This codes for CSASPGLAGAPNTGELFF.